This TCR beta chain originates from a study of response to subunit inactivated influenza vaccine. Whole-study findings and limits: The authors offered the suggestion that each seasonal influenza vaccination recruits few new T cells.

This clonotype was seen more than once but under ten times. The antigen remains unidentified. This CDR3 region has 18 residues. CDR1 and CDR2 from the germline V gene are LGHNA and YNFKEQ. V trimming: 3 bases; J trimming: 4 bases; junction bases outside the gene matches: 13. TCRdb re-called the RT-PCR reads through MiXCR, storing one row per CDR3 protein. The sample consists of fewer than 800,000 distinct CDR3 sequences, more than 15% of them appearing once. The chain couples TRBV4-2 to TRBJ1-2; 11 bases fit TRBD1. The sequencing here drew on PBMCs from blood, taken roughly 13 days after vaccination. This TCR was sampled from a man in his fifties or sixties who received an inactivated influenza vaccine. The CDR3 protein is CASSQERTGGVLGYGYTF. The CDR3 DNA reads TGTGCCAGCAGCCAGGAGCGGACAGGGGGCGTTCTAGGCTATGGCTACACCTTC.